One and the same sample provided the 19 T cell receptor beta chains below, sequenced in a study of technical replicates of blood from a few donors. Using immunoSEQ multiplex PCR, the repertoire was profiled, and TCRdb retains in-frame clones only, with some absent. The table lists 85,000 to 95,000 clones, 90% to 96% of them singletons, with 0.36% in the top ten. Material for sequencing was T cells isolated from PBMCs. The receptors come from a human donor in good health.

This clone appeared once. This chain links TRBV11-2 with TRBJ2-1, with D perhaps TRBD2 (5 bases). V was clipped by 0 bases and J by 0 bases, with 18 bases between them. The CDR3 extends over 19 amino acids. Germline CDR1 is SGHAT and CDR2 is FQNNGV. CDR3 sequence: CASSLDGFASPSSYNEQFF. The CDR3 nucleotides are TGTGCCAGCAGCTTAGATGGTTTTGCTAGCCCTAGCTCCTACAATGAGCAGTTCTTC.

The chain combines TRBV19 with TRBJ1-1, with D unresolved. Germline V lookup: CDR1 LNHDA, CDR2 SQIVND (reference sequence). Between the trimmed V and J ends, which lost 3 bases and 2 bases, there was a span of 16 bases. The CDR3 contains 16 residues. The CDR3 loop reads CASSIRGEILNTEAFF. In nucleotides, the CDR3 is TGTGCCAGTAGTATCCGGGGAGAAATTTTAAACACTGAAGCTTTCTTT. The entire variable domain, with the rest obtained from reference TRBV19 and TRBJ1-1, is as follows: DGGITQSPKYLFRKEGQNVTLSCEQNLNHDAMYWYRQDPGQGLRLIYYSQIVNDFQKGDIAEGYSVSREKKESFPLTVTSAQKNPTAFYLCASSIRGEILNTEAFFGQGTRLTVV.

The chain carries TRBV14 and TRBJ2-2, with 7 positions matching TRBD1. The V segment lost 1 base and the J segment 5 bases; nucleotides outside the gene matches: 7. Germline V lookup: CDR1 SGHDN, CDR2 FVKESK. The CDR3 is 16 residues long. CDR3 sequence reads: CASSQARDRGTGELFF. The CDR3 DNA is TGTGCCAGCAGCCAAGCCCGGGACAGAGGGACCGGGGAGCTGTTTTTT.

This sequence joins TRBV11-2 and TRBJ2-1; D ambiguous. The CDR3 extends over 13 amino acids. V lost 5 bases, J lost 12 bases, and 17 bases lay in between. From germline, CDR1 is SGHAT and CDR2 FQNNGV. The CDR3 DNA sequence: TGTGCCAGCAGCAAACAAGAGACGGGTGGGCAGTTCTTC. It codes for CASSKQETGGQFF.

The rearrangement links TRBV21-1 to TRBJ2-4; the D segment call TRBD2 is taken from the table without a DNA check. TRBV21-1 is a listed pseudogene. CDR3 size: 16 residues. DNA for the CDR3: TGTGCCAGCAGCAATGGGAGCGGGACAAAAGGGAACATTCAGTACTTC. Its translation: CASSNGSGTKGNIQYF.

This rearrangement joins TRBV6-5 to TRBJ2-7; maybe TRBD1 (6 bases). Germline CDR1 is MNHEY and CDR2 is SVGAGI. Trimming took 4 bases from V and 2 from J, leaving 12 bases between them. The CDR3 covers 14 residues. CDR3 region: CASSLFKGAYEQYF. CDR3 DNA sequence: TGTGCCAGCAGTTTATTCAAGGGGGCCTACGAGCAGTACTTC.

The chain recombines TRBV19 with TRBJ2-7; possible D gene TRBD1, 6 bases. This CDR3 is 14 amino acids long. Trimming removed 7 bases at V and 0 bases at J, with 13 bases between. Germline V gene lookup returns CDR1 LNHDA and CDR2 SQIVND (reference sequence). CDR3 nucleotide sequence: TGTGCCAGTAAAACCGGGACAAGCTCCTACGAGCAGTACTTC. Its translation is CASKTGTSSYEQYF.

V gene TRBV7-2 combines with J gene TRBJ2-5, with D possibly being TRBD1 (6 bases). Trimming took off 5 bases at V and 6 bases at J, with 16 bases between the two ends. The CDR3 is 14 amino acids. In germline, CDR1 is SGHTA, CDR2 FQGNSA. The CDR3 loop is CASSPPPGVQTQYF. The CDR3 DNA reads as TGTGCCAGCAGCCCCCCCCCAGGGGTACAGACCCAGTACTTC.

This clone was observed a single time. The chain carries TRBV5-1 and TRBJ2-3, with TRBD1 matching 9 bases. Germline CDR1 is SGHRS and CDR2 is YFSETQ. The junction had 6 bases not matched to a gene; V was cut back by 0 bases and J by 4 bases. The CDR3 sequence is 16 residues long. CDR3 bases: TGCGCCAGCAGCTTGGCCGGGACAGGGCCCTCAGATACGCAGTATTTT. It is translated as CASSLAGTGPSDTQYF. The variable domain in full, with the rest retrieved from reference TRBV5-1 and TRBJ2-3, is KAGVTQTPRYLIKTRGQQVTLSCSPISGHRSVSWYQQTPGQGLQFLFEYFSETQRNKGNFPGRFSGRQFSNSRSEMNVSTLELGDSALYLCASSLAGTGPSDTQYFGPGTRLTVL.

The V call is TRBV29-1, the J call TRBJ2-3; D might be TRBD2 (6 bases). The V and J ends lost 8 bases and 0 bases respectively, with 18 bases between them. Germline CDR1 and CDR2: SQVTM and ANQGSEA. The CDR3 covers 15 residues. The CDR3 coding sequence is TGCAGCTCCCGTCTCGCCAGCGGGAGCACAGATACGCAGTATTTT. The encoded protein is CSSRLASGSTDTQYF.

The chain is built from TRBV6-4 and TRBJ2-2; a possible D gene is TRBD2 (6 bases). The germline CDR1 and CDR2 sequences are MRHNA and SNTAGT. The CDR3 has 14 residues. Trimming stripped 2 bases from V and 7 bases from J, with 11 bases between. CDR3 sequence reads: CASSDRPRGGELFF. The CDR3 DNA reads TGTGCCAGCAGTGACCGTCCGCGGGGCGGGGAGCTGTTTTTT.

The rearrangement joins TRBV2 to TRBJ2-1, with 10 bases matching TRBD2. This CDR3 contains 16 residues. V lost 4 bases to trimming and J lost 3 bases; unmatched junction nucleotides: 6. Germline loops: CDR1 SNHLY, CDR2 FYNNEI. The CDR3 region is CASSGTSGLNYNEQFF. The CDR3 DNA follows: TGTGCCAGCAGTGGGACTAGCGGACTAAACTACAATGAGCAGTTCTTC.

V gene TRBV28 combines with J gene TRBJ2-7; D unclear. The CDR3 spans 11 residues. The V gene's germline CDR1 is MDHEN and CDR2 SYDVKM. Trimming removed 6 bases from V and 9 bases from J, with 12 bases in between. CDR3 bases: TGTGCCAGCAGCGGCCAGCGAGGGCAGTACTTC. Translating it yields CASSGQRGQYF.

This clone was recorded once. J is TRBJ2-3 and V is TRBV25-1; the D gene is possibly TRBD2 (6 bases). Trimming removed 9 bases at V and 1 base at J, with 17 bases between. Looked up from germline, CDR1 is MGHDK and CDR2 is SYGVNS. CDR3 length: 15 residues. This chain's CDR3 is CASKVGREGTDTQYF. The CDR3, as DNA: TGTGCCAGTAAGGTGGGGCGGGAAGGCACAGATACGCAGTATTTT.

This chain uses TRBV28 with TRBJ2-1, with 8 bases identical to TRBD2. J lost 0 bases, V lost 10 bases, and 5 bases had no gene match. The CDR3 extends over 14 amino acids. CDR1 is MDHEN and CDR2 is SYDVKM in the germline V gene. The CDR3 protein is CATRSGSSYNEQFF. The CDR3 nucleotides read TGTGCCACCAGGAGCGGGAGCTCCTACAATGAGCAGTTCTTC.

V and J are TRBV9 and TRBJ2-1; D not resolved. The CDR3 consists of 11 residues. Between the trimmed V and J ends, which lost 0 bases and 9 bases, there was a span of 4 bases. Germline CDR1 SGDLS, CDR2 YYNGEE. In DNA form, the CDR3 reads TGTGCCAGCAGCGTAGACAGTGAGCAGTTCTTC. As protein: CASSVDSEQFF.

The CDR3 reads CSVQGQGYGYTF. CDR3 DNA sequence: TGCAGCGTCCAGGGACAGGGCTATGGCTACACCTTC. The chain joins TRBV29-1 to TRBJ1-2, with 9 bases identical to TRBD1. The CDR3 covers 12 residues. V shed 6 bases and J 4 bases; nucleotides not matched to a gene: 3. CDR1 is SQVTM and CDR2 is ANQGSEA in the germline V gene.

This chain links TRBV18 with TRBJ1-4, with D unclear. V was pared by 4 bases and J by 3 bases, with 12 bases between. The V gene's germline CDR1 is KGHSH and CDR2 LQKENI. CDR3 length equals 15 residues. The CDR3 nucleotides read TGTGCCAGCTCACTCTTCAGACATTCTAATGAAAAACTGTTTTTT. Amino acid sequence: CASSLFRHSNEKLFF. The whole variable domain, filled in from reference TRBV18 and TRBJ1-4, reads NAGVMQNPRHLVRRRGQEARLRCSPMKGHSHVYWYRQLPEEGLKFMVYLQKENIIDESGMPKERFSAEFPKEGPSILRIQQVVRGDSAAYFCASSLFRHSNEKLFFGSGTQLSVL.

CDR3 in amino acids: CASSTGGSYEQYF. The CDR3 nucleotides read TGTGCCAGCAGTACAGGGGGCTCCTACGAGCAGTACTTC. The V and J genes are TRBV5-6 and TRBJ2-7, with 8 bases matching TRBD1. The CDR3 spans 13 residues. Germline V lookup: CDR1 SGHDT, CDR2 YYEEEE. The ends lost 5 bases at V and 0 bases at J; junction bases unmatched: 1.